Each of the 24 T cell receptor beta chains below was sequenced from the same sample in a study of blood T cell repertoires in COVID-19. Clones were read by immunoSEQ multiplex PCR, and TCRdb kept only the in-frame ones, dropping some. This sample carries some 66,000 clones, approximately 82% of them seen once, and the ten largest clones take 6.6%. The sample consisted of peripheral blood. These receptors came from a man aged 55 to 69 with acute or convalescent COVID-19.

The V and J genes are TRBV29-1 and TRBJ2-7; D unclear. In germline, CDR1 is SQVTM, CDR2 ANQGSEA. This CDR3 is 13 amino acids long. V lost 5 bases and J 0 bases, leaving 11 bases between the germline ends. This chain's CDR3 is CSVYSSYSYEQYF. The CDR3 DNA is TGCAGCGTTTACTCCTCCTACTCCTACGAGCAGTACTTC.

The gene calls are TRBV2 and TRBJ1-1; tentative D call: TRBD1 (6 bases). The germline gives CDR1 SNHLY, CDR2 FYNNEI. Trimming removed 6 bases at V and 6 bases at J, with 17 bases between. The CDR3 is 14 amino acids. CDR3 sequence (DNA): TGTGCCAGCAGGACAGGTATTGTCCTCGCTGAAGCTTTCTTT. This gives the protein CASRTGIVLAEAFF.

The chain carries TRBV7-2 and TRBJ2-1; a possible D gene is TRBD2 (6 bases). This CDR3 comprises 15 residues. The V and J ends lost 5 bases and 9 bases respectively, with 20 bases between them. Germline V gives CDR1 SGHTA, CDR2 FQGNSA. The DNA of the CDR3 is TGTGCCAGCAGCCCGCGTGGTCCTACGGGGGTTGAGCAGTTCTTC. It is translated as CASSPRGPTGVEQFF.

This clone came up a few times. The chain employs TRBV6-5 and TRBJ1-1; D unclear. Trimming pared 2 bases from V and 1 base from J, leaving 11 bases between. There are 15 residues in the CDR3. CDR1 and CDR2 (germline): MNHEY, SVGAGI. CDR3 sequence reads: CASSYNIGRNTEAFF. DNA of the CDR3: TGTGCCAGCAGTTACAACATTGGGAGGAACACTGAAGCTTTCTTT.

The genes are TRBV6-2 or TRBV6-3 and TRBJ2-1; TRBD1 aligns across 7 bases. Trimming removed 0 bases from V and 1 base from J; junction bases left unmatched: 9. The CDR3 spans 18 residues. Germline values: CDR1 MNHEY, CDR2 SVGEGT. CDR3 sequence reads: CASSYSETGRSSYNEQFF. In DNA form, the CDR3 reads TGTGCCAGCAGTTACTCAGAGACAGGGAGAAGTTCCTACAATGAGCAGTTCTTC.

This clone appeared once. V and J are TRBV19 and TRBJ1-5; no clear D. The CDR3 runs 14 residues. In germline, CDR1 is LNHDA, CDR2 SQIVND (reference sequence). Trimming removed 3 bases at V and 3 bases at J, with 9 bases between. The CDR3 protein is CASSMAKNNQPQHF. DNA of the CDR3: TGTGCCAGTAGTATGGCCAAGAACAATCAGCCCCAGCATTTT.

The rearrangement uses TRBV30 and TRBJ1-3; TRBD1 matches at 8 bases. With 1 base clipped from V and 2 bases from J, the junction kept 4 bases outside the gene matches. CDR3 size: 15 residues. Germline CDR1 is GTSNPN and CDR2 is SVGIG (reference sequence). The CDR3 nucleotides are TGTGCCTGGAGTGGCAGGACAGGGCCTGGAAACACCATATATTTT. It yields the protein CAWSGRTGPGNTIYF. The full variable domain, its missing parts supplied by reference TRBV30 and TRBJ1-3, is SQTIHQWPATLVQPVGSPLSLECTVEGTSNPNLYWYRQAAGRGLQLLFYSVGIGQISSEVPQNLSASRPQDRQFILSSKKLLLSDSGFYLCAWSGRTGPGNTIYFGEGSWLTVV.

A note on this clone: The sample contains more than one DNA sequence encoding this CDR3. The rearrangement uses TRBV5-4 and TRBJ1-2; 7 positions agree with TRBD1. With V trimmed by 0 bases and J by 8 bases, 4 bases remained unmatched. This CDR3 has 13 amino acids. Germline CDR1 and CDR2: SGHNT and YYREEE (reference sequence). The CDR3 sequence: CASSLGQGGGYTF. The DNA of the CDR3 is TGTGCCAGCAGCTTGGGACAGGGCGGGGGCTACACCTTC.

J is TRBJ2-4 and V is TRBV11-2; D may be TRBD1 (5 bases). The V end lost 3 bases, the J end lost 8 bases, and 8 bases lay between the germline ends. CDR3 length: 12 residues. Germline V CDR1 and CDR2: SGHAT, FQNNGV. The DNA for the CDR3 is TGTGCCAGCAGCTTGCAGGGCTACATTCAGTACTTC. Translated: CASSLQGYIQYF.

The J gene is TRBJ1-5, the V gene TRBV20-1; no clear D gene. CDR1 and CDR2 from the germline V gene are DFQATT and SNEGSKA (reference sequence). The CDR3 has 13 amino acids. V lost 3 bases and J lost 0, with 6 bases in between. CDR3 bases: TGCAGTGCTAGTCTCGGTAGCAATCAGCCCCAGCATTTT. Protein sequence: CSASLGSNQPQHF.

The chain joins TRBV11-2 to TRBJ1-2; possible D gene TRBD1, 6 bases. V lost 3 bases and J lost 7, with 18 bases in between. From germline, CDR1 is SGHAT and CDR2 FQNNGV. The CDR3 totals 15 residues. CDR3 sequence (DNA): TGTGCCAGCAGCTTCGGGGGGGCCGGTTTTGGTGGCTACACCTTC. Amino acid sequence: CASSFGGAGFGGYTF.

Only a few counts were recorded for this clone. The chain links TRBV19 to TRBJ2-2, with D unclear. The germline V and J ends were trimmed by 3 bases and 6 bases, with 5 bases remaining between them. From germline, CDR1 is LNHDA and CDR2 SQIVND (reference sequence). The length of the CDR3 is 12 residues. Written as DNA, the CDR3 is TGTGCCAGTAGTATCTCAGCCGGGGAGCTGTTTTTT. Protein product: CASSISAGELFF.

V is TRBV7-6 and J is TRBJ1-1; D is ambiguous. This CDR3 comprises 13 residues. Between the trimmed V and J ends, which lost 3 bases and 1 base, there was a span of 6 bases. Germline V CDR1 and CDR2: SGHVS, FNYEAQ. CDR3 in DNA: TGTGCCAGCAGCTTTCGGGAGAACACTGAAGCTTTCTTT. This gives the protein CASSFRENTEAFF.

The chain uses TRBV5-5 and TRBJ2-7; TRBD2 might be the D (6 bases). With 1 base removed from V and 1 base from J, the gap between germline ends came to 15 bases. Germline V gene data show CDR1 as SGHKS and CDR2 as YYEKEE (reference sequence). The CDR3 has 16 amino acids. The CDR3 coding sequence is TGTGCCAGCAGCTTGACCCCCAGCGGGCGTTCCTACGAGCAGTACGTC. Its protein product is CASSLTPSGRSYEQYV.

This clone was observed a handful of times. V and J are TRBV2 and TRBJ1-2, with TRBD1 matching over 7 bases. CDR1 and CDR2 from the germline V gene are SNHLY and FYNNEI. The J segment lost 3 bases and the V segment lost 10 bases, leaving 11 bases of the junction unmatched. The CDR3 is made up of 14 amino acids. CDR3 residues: CATGEFGTDYGYTF. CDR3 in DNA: TGTGCCACGGGGGAATTTGGGACAGACTATGGCTACACCTTC.

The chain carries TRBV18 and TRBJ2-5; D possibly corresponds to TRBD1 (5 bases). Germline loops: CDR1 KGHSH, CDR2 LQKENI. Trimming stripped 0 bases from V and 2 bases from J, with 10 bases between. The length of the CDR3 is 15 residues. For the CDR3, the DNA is TGTGCCAGCTCACCACCGGGGCTCCCTCAAGAGACCCAGTACTTC. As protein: CASSPPGLPQETQYF.

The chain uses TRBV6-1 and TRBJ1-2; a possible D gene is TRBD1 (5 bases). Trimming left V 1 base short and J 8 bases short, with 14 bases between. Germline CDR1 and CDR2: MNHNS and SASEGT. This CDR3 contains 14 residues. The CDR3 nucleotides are TGTGCCAGCAGTGAAGTAACAGGTGGGGCCGGCTACACCTTC. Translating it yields CASSEVTGGAGYTF.

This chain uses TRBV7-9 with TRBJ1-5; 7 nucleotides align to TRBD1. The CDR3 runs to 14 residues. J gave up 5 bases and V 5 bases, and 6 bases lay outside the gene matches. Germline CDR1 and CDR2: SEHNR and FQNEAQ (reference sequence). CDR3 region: CASSAGQAHQPQHF. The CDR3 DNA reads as TGTGCCAGCAGCGCCGGACAGGCGCATCAGCCCCAGCATTTT.

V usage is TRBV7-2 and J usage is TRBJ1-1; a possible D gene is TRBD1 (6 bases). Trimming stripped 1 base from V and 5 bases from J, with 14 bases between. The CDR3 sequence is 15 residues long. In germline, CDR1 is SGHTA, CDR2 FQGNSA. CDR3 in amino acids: CASSLEGRGWTEAFF. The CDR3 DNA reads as TGTGCCAGCAGCTTAGAGGGCAGGGGCTGGACTGAAGCTTTCTTT.

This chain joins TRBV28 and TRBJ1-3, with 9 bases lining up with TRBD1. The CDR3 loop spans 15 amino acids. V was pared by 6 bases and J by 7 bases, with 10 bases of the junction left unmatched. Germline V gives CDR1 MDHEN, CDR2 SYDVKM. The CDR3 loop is CASRPPGQGKNTIYF. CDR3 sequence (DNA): TGTGCCAGCAGACCGCCGGGACAGGGAAAGAACACCATATATTTT. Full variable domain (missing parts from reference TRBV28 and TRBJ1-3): DVKVTQSSRYLVKRTGEKVFLECVQDMDHENMFWYRQDPGLGLRLIYFSYDVKMKEKGDIPEGYSVSREKKERFSLILESASTNQTSMYLCASRPPGQGKNTIYFGEGSWLTVV.

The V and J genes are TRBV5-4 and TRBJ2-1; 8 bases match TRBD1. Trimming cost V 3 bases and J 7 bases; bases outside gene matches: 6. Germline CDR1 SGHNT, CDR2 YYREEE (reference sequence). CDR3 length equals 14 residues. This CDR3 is CASSSQGARNEQFF. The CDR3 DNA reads TGTGCCAGCAGCTCGCAGGGGGCGCGTAATGAGCAGTTCTTC.

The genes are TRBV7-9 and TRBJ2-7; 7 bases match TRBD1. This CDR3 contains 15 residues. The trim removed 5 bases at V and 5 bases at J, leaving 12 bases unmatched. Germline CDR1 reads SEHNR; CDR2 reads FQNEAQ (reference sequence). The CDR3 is CASSRDLGTAHEQYF. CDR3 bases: TGTGCCAGCAGCCGTGACCTCGGGACAGCTCACGAGCAGTACTTC.

The CDR3 reads CASSPDRGNTEAFF. DNA for the CDR3: TGTGCCAGCAGTCCTGACAGGGGGAACACTGAAGCTTTCTTT. The V call is TRBV27, the J call TRBJ1-1, with 8 bases that match TRBD1. V gave up 5 bases and J gave up 1 base; unmatched junction bases: 3. Germline V gene lookup returns CDR1 MNHEY and CDR2 SMNVEV (reference sequence). This CDR3 is built from 14 residues.

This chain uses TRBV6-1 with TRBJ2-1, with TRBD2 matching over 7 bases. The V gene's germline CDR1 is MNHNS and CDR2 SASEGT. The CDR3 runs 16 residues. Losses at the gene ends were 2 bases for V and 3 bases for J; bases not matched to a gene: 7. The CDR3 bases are TGTGCCAGCAGTGAAAGGGCTAGCGGATACTACAATGAGCAGTTCTTC. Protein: CASSERASGYYNEQFF.